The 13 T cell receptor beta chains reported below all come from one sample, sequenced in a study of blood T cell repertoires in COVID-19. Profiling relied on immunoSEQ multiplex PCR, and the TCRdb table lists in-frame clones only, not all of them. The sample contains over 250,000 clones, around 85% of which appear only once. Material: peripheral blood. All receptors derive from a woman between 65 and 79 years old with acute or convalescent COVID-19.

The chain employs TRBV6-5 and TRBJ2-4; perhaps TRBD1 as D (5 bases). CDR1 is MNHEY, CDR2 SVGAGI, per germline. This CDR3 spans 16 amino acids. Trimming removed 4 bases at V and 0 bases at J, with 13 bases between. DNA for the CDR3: TGTGCCAGCAGTTTATACAACCAGGGAGCCAAAAACATTCAGTACTTC. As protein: CASSLYNQGAKNIQYF.

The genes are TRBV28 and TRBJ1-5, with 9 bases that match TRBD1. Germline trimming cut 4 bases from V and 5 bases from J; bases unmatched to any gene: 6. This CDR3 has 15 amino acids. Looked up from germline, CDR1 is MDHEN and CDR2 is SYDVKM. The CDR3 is CASSSSGQGDQPQHF. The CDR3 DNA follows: TGTGCCAGCAGTTCCTCGGGACAGGGCGATCAGCCCCAGCATTTT.

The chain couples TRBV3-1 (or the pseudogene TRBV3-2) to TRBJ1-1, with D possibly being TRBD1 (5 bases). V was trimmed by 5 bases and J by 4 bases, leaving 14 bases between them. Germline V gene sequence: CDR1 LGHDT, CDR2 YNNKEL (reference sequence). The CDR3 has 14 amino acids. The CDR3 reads CASSSHGGGTEAFF. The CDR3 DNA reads TGTGCCAGCAGCTCCCACGGGGGGGGCACTGAAGCTTTCTTT.

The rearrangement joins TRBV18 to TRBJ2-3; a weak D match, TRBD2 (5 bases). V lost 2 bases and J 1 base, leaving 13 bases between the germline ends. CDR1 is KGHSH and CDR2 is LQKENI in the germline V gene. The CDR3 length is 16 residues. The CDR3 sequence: CASSPAPGGGTDTQYF. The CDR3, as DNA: TGTGCCAGCTCACCAGCTCCTGGAGGTGGCACAGATACGCAGTATTTT. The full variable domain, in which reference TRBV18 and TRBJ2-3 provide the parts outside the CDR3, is NAGVMQNPRHLVRRRGQEARLRCSPMKGHSHVYWYRQLPEEGLKFMVYLQKENIIDESGMPKERFSAEFPKEGPSILRIQQVVRGDSAAYFCASSPAPGGGTDTQYFGPGTRLTVL.

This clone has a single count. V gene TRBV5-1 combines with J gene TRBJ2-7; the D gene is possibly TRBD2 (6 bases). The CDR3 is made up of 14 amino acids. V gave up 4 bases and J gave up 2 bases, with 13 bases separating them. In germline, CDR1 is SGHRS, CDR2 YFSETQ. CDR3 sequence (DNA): TGCGCCAGCAGCGTCACAGGCGGGACCTACGAGCAGTACTTC. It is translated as CASSVTGGTYEQYF.

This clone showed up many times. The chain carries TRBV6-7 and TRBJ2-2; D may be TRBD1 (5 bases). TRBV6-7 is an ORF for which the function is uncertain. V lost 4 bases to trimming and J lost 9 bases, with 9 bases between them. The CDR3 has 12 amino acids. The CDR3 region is CASSFRERELFF. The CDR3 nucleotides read TGTGCCAGCAGTTTCAGGGAAAGGGAGCTGTTTTTT.

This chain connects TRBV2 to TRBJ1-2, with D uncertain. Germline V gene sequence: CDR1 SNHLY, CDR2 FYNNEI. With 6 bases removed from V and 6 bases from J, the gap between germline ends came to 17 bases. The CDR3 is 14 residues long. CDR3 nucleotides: TGTGCCAGCAGGCCTTCCTATTACTTGGATGGCTACACCTTC. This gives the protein CASRPSYYLDGYTF.

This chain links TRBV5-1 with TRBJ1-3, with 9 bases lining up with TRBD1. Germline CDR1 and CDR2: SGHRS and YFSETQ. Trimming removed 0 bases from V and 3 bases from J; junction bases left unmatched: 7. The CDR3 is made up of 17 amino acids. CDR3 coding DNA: TGCGCCAGCAGCTTGGAGGGGACAGGGTTGGTTGGAAACACCATATATTTT. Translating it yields CASSLEGTGLVGNTIYF.

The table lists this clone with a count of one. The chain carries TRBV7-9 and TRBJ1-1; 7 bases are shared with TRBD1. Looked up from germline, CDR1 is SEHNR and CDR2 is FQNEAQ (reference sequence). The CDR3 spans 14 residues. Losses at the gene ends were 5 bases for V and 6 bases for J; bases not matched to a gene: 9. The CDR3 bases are TGTGCCAGCAGCCCAGGACAGGCGGCGGCTGAAGCTTTCTTT. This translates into CASSPGQAAAEAFF.

The CDR3 loop reads CASSVMGTLNTGELFF. CDR3 DNA: TGTGCCAGCAGCGTAATGGGCACCCTGAACACCGGGGAGCTGTTTTTT. The chain links TRBV9 to TRBJ2-2, with no clear D. The CDR3 contains 16 residues. V lost 1 base and J lost 1, with 11 bases in between. CDR1 is SGDLS and CDR2 is YYNGEE in the germline V gene.

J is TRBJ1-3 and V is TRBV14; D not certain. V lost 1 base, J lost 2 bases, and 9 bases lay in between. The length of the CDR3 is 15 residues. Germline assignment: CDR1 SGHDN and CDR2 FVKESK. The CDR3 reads CASSQGQITGNTIYF. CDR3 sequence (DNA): TGTGCCAGCAGCCAAGGCCAGATTACTGGAAACACCATATATTTT.

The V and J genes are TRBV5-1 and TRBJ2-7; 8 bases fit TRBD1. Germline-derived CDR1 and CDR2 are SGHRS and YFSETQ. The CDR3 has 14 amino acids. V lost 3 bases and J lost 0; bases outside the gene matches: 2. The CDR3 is CASSSTGVSYEQYF. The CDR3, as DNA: TGCGCCAGCAGCTCGACAGGGGTCTCCTACGAGCAGTACTTC. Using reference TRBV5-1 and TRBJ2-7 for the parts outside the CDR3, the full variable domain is KAGVTQTPRYLIKTRGQQVTLSCSPISGHRSVSWYQQTPGQGLQFLFEYFSETQRNKGNFPGRFSGRQFSNSRSEMNVSTLELGDSALYLCASSSTGVSYEQYFGPGTRLTVT.

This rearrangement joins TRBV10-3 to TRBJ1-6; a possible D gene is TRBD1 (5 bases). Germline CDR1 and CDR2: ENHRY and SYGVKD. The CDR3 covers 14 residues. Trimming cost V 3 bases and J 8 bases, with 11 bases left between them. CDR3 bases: TGTGCCATCAGTGACAAGGGAGGGGATTCACCCCTCCACTTT. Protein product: CAISDKGGDSPLHF.